This T cell receptor beta chain emerged from a study of blood T cell repertoires in COVID-19. TCRdb keeps only in-frame clones here, not all; method: immunoSEQ multiplex PCR. The sample has roughly 150,000 clones; approximately 86% are singletons. This CDR3 has 16 amino acids. The germline CDR1 and CDR2 sequences are MGHRA and YSYEKL. Deletions cut 1 base from V and 4 bases from J, with 14 bases between. The chain carries TRBV4-1 and TRBJ1-5; possibly TRBD1 for D (5 bases). Material: peripheral blood. This sequence was found in an elderly woman with active or convalescent COVID-19. CDR3 coding DNA: TGCGCCAGCAGCCAAGGTCAGGGCAGGGCAAATCAGCCCCAGCATTTT. It encodes CASSQGQGRANQPQHF.